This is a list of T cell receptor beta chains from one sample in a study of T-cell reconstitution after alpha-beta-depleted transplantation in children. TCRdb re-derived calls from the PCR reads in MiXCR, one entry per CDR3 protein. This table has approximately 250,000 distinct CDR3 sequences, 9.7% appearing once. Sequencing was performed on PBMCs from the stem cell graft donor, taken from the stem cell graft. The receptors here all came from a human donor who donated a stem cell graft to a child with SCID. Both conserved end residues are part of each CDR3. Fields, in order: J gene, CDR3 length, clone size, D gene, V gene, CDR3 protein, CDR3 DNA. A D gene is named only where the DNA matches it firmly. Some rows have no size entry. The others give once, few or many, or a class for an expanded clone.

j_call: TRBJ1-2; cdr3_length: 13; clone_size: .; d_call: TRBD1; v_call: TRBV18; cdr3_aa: CASSPLQGNGYTF; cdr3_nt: TGTGCCAGCTCACCCTTACAGGGGAATGGCTACACCTTC
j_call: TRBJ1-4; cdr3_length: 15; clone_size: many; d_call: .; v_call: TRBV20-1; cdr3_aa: CSASTFQGMNEKLFF; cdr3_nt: TGCAGTGCTAGCACCTTCCAGGGGATGAATGAAAAACTGTTTTTT
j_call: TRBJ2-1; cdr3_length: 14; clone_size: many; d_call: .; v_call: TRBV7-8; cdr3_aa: CASSSEGWNNEQFF; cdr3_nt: TGTGCCAGCAGCTCTGAGGGCTGGAACAATGAGCAGTTCTTC
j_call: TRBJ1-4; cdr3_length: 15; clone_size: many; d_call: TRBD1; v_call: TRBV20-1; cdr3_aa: CSAGDRELAGEKLFF; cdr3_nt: TGCAGTGCCGGAGACAGGGAGTTGGCAGGAGAAAAACTGTTTTTT
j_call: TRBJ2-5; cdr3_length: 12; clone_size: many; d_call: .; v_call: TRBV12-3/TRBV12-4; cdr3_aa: CASRQDGRAQYF; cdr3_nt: TGTGCCAGCAGACAAGACGGTAGAGCCCAGTACTTC
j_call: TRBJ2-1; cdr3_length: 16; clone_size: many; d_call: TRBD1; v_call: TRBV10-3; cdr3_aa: CAISDQAGGSYNEQFF; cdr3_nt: TGTGCCATCAGTGATCAGGCAGGGGGATCCTACAATGAGCAGTTCTTC
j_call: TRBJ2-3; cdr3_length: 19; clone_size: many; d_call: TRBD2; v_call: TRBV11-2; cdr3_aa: CASSSGLAGGPAVGDTQYF; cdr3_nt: TGTGCCAGCAGCTCCGGACTAGCGGGGGGCCCGGCGGTTGGGGATACGCAGTATTTT
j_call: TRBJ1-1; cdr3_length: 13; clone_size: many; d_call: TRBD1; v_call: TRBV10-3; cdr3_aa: CAIRSGTGTEAFF; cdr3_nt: TGTGCCATCAGATCCGGGACAGGCACTGAAGCTTTCTTT
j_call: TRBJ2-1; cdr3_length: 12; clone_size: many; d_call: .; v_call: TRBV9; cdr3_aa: CASSGSNNEQFF; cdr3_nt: TGTGCCAGCAGCGGTAGTAACAATGAGCAGTTCTTC
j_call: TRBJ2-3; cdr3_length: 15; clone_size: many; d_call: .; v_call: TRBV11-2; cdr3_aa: CASSPRRAFTDTQYF; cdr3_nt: TGTGCCAGCAGCCCCCGGAGAGCGTTCACAGATACGCAGTATTTT
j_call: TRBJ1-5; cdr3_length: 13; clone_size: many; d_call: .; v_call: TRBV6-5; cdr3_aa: CATTAGGNQPQHF; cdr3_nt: TGTGCCACCACCGCCGGGGGGAATCAGCCCCAGCATTTT
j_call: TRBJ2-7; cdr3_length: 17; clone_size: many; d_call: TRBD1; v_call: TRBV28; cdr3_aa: CASSAILRDRRPTRQYF; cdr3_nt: TGTGCCAGCAGTGCAATCCTCCGGGACAGGAGACCTACGAGGCAGTACTTC
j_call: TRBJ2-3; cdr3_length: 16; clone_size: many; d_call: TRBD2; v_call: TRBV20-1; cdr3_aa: CSVSGPSGGLGDTQYF; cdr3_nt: TGCAGTGTAAGCGGTCCTAGCGGGGGCCTTGGAGATACGCAGTATTTT
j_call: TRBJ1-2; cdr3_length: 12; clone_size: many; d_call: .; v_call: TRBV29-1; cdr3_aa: CSVEDSRNGYTF; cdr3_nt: TGCAGCGTTGAAGATTCGCGGAATGGCTACACCTTC
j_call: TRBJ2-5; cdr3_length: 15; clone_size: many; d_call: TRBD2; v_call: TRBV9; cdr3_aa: CASSVGLAGGETQYF; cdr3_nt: TGTGCCAGCAGCGTAGGGCTAGCGGGGGGAGAGACCCAGTACTTC
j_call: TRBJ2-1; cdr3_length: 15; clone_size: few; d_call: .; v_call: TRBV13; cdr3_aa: CASSLGRRAGNEQFF; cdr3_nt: TGTGCCAGCAGCTTAGGCCGGAGGGCCGGAAATGAGCAGTTCTTC
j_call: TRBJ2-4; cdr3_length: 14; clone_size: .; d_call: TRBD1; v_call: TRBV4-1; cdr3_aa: CASSQDRGKNIQYF; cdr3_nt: TGCGCCAGCAGCCAGGACAGGGGAAAAAACATTCAGTACTTC
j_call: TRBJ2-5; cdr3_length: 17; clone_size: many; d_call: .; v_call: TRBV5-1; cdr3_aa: CASSLGVDIGSKETQYF; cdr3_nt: TGCGCCAGCAGCTTGGGCGTAGACATAGGAAGTAAAGAGACCCAGTACTTC
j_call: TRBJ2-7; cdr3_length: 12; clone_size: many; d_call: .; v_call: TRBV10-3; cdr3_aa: CAISGFGDEQYF; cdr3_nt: TGTGCCATCAGTGGATTTGGGGACGAGCAGTACTTC
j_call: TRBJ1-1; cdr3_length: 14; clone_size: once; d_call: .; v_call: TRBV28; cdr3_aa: CASSCPGLCTEAFF; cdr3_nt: TGTGCCAGCAGTTGCCCAGGGTTATGTACTGAAGCTTTCTTT
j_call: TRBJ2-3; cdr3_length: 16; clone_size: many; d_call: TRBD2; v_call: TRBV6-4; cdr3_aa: CASSDETSGGPDTQYF; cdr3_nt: TGTGCCAGCAGTGACGAGACTAGCGGGGGCCCAGATACGCAGTATTTT
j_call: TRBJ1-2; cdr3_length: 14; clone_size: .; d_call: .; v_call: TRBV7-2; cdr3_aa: CASSLAGPYYGYTF; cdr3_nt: TGTGCCAGCAGCTTAGCTGGGCCTTACTATGGCTACACCTTC
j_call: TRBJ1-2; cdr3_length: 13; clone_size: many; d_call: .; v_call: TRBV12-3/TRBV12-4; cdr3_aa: CASSPGLGYGYTF; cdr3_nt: TGTGCCAGCAGTCCCGGACTGGGATATGGCTACACCTTC
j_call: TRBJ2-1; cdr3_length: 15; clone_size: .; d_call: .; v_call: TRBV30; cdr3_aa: CACAVPGVSYNEQFF; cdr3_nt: TGTGCCTGTGCAGTACCGGGGGTCTCCTACAATGAGCAGTTCTTC
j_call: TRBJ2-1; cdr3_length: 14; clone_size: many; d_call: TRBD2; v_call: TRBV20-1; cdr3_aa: CSARSGGLAGEQFF; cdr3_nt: TGCAGTGCTAGATCGGGGGGACTAGCCGGCGAGCAGTTCTTC
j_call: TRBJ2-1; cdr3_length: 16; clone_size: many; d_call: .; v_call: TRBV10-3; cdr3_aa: CAISGGDNNPYNEQFF; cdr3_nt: TGTGCCATCAGTGGGGGGGACAACAACCCTTACAATGAGCAGTTCTTC
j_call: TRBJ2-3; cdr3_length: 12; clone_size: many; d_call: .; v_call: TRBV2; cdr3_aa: CASSEFADTQYF; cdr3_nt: TGTGCCAGCAGTGAGTTCGCAGATACGCAGTATTTT
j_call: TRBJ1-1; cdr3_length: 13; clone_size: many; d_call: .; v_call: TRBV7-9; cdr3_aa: CASSGGVNTEAFF; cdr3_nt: TGTGCCAGCAGCGGGGGAGTGAACACTGAAGCTTTCTTT
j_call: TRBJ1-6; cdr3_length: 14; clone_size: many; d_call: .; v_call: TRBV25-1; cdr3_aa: CASGRRGIDSPLHF; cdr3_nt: TGTGCCAGCGGCCGTAGAGGGATTGACTCACCCCTCCACTTT
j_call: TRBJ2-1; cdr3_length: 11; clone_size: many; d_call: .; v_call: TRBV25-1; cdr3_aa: CAVGGYNEQFF; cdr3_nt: TGTGCCGTCGGAGGCTACAATGAGCAGTTCTTC